The clone carrying this T cell receptor (beta chain) qualifies as medium-sized. Germline values: CDR1 LGHNA, CDR2 YNFKEQ. The CDR3 spans 15 residues. V was trimmed by 6 bases and J by 1 base, leaving 15 bases between them. The sample belongs to a study of spatial heterogeneity in lung cancer. Across the whole study: The average count in raw reads for each unique TCR and UMI combination exceeded 9.5 appearances.

Each TCR cDNA molecule carried a unique molecular identifier. TCRdb re-derived calls from the 5' RACE reads in MiXCR, one entry per CDR3 protein. The sample contains 2,600 or so distinct CDR3 sequences, about 1.9% of which appear only once. Time point meaning: sample taken at primary tumor resection. Samples came from roughly 72 TRACERx patients with untreated early-stage lung cancer. Tumor, nontumor lung or frozen PBMC supplied whole RNA that was sequenced unsorted. This TCR was recovered from a male donor with early-stage non-small cell lung cancer. The chain couples TRBV4-2 to TRBJ1-2; the D gene is possibly TRBD1 (5 bases). This sample comprised normal lung tissue next to the tumor, obtained at surgery. The CDR3 nucleotides are TGTGCCAGCAGTCCGAGTTCGACAGATAACTATGGCTACACCTTC. Amino acid sequence: CASSPSSTDNYGYTF.